These T cell receptor beta chains were read from a single sample in a study of shared clonotypes between healthy human individuals. The repertoire was sequenced with immunoSEQ multiplex PCR; TCRdb's copy has only in-frame clones and lacks some. Of 2.3 million or so clones listed, approximately 93% are singletons. Sequenced: naive CD4+ T cells from PBMCs. The source is a man aged 18 to 29 in good health. Some clones in this sample may be carry-over from other donors' samples. CDR3s include the opening cysteine and the closing phenylalanine or tryptophan. Fields, in order: V gene, D gene, clone size, J gene, CDR3 protein, CDR3 DNA. D genes are given only for firm matches. Rows give clone size only sometimes, using once, few, many, or a class for an expanded clone.

>TRBV6-1|NA|NA|TRBJ2-7
CASSEYPQIAYEQYF
TGTGCCAGCAGTGAATACCCCCAAATAGCCTACGAGCAGTACTTC
>TRBV7-9|NA|few|TRBJ1-1
CASSRNTEAFF
TGTGCCAGCAGCAGGAACACTGAAGCTTTCTTT
>TRBV6-1|TRBD2|few|TRBJ2-1
CASSELAGGYNEQFF
TGTGCCAGCAGTGAACTAGCGGGAGGCTACAATGAGCAGTTCTTC
>TRBV9|TRBD2|NA|TRBJ2-5
CASSALAGGYETQYF
TGTGCCAGCAGCGCGTTAGCGGGAGGTTATGAGACCCAGTACTTC
>TRBV9|TRBD2|NA|TRBJ2-7
CASSVGGNSPYEQYF
TGTGCCAGCAGCGTCGGGGGGAATAGTCCCTACGAGCAGTACTTC
>TRBV18|TRBD1|NA|TRBJ1-5
CASSPQAQGASSNQPQHF
TGTGCCAGCTCACCACAGGCACAGGGGGCCTCCAGCAATCAGCCCCAGCATTTT
>TRBV9|NA|NA|TRBJ2-4
CASSVISALAKNIQYF
TGTGCCAGCAGCGTAATATCTGCCCTAGCCAAAAACATTCAGTACTTC
>TRBV5-1|NA|NA|TRBJ2-7
CASSLGAGHYEQYF
TGCGCCAGCAGCTTGGGAGCGGGACACTACGAGCAGTACTTC
>TRBV29-1|TRBD2|NA|TRBJ2-3
CSVERTSSDTQYF
TGCAGCGTTGAAAGGACTAGCTCAGATACGCAGTATTTT
>TRBV11-2|TRBD2|NA|TRBJ2-3
CASKITSGETDTQYF
TGTGCCAGCAAGATAACTAGCGGTGAAACAGATACGCAGTATTTT
>TRBV6-4|NA|NA|TRBJ2-2
CASRRMETGNTGELFF
TGTGCCAGCCGCCGTATGGAGACGGGCAACACCGGGGAGCTGTTTTTT
>TRBV9|NA|NA|TRBJ1-5
CASSGGLRNQPQHF
TGTGCCAGCAGCGGCGGACTACGCAATCAGCCCCAGCATTTT
>TRBV9|NA|NA|TRBJ2-1
CARGGSYNEQFF
TGTGCCAGGGGGGGCTCCTACAATGAGCAGTTCTTC
>TRBV27|TRBD1|NA|TRBJ2-5
CASSRADRAEETQYF
TGTGCCAGCAGCCGGGCGGACAGGGCAGAAGAGACCCAGTACTTC
>TRBV28|NA|NA|TRBJ1-4
CATGREKLFF
TGTGCCACCGGTCGGGAAAAACTGTTTTTT
>TRBV19|TRBD1|NA|TRBJ1-2
CASSLPDRIYGYTF
TGTGCCAGTAGCCTACCGGACAGGATCTATGGCTACACCTTC
>TRBV9|NA|NA|TRBJ2-3
CASSARGPLPTDTQYF
TGTGCCAGCAGCGCCCGAGGACCTCTTCCCACAGATACGCAGTATTTT
>TRBV27|NA|once|TRBJ1-1
CASSQGVKRLPEAFF
TGTGCCAGCAGTCAGGGAGTCAAGAGGCTACCTGAAGCTTTCTTT
>TRBV29-1|NA|NA|TRBJ2-3
CSVGGRGTDTQYF
TGCAGCGTTGGTGGGAGAGGCACAGATACGCAGTATTTT
>TRBV5-6|TRBD2|NA|TRBJ2-1
CASSFRLAAYNEQFF
TGTGCCAGCAGCTTTAGACTAGCGGCCTACAATGAGCAGTTCTTC
>TRBV19|NA|NA|TRBJ1-5
CASRFGTPSNQPQHF
TGTGCCAGTAGGTTCGGGACACCTAGCAATCAGCCCCAGCATTTT
>TRBV6-5|NA|once|TRBJ2-4
CAIIGKNIQYF
TGTGCCATCATTGGCAAAAACATTCAGTACTTC
>TRBV21-1|NA|once|TRBJ1-1
CASSIDREAFF
TGTGCCAGCAGTATAGACAGGGAAGCTTTCTTT
>TRBV7-3|NA|NA|TRBJ1-1
CASSLNAGTQAFF
TGTGCCAGCAGCTTAAACGCCGGAACTCAAGCTTTCTTT
>TRBV7-9|TRBD1|NA|TRBJ1-1
CASSLVDRGRNTEAFF
TGTGCCAGCAGCTTAGTGGACAGGGGTCGGAACACTGAAGCTTTCTTT
>TRBV4-3|NA|NA|TRBJ1-5
CASSQSGGAGSQPQHF
TGCGCCAGCAGCCAGTCAGGAGGGGCGGGGAGTCAGCCCCAGCATTTT
>TRBV7-2|TRBD2|NA|TRBJ2-7
CASSLAGLADRESSYEQYF
TGTGCCAGCAGCTTAGCGGGACTAGCGGACCGTGAAAGCTCCTACGAGCAGTACTTC
>TRBV16|NA|few|TRBJ1-1
CASSQRGKGHTEAFF
TGTGCCAGCAGCCAAAGAGGGAAAGGCCACACTGAAGCTTTCTTT
>TRBV5-1|NA|NA|TRBJ2-2
CASSLAAGVYTGELFF
TGCGCCAGCAGCTTGGCGGCAGGGGTGTACACCGGGGAGCTGTTTTTT
>TRBV18|NA|NA|TRBJ1-1
CASSLARVQNTEAFF
TGTGCCAGCTCACTAGCCAGGGTCCAGAACACTGAAGCTTTCTTT
>TRBV7-9|NA|NA|TRBJ2-7
CASSLGGREYEQYF
TGTGCCAGCAGTCTAGGAGGCAGGGAATACGAGCAGTACTTC
>TRBV2|NA|once|TRBJ2-5
CASGTDQETQYF
TGTGCCAGCGGGACGGACCAAGAGACCCAGTACTTC
>TRBV5-1|TRBD1|NA|TRBJ2-7
CASSTGTGSLYEQYF
TGCGCCAGCAGCACAGGGACAGGGTCCTTGTACGAGCAGTACTTC
>TRBV18|NA|few|TRBJ1-1
CASSSVNTEAFF
TGTGCCAGCTCAAGCGTGAACACTGAAGCTTTCTTT
>TRBV5-6|NA|NA|TRBJ1-1
CASSGTSHANTEAFF
TGTGCCAGCAGCGGGACATCTCACGCGAACACTGAAGCTTTCTTT
>TRBV14|NA|NA|TRBJ1-2
CASSHRGYYPGYTF
TGTGCCAGCAGCCACCGAGGGTATTACCCTGGCTACACCTTC
>TRBV15|TRBD1|NA|TRBJ2-7
CATSRGRDRASYEQYF
TGTGCCACCAGCAGAGGGAGGGACAGGGCTTCCTACGAGCAGTACTTC
>TRBV5-1|NA|NA|TRBJ2-1
CASSLQASSYNEQFF
TGCGCCAGCAGCTTGCAGGCAAGCTCCTACAATGAGCAGTTCTTC
>TRBV29-1|NA|NA|TRBJ2-1
CSVGRGLGNEQFF
TGCAGCGTTGGAAGGGGATTGGGCAATGAGCAGTTCTTC
>TRBV5-8|TRBD1|NA|TRBJ1-2
CASSARQGAWAGYTF
TGTGCCAGCAGCGCACGACAGGGGGCATGGGCTGGCTACACCTTC
>TRBV27|NA|NA|TRBJ2-1
CASSPPTRGRGNEQFF
TGTGCCAGCAGTCCACCCACCCGGGGGAGAGGCAATGAGCAGTTCTTC
>TRBV11-2|NA|NA|TRBJ2-3
CASSLDLTSRPTDTQYF
TGTGCCAGCAGCTTAGATCTTACTAGCAGACCCACAGATACGCAGTATTTT
>TRBV7-3|TRBD1|NA|TRBJ2-7
CASSLGAGGVYEQYF
TGTGCCAGCAGCTTAGGTGCAGGGGGAGTCTACGAGCAGTACTTC
>TRBV11-2|NA|NA|TRBJ1-2
CASSLVGGYGYTF
TGTGCCAGCAGCTTAGTAGGAGGCTATGGCTACACCTTC
>TRBV27|TRBD2|NA|TRBJ2-3
CASSSPLAGDTDTQYF
TGTGCCAGCAGTTCGCCACTAGCGGGCGACACAGATACGCAGTATTTT